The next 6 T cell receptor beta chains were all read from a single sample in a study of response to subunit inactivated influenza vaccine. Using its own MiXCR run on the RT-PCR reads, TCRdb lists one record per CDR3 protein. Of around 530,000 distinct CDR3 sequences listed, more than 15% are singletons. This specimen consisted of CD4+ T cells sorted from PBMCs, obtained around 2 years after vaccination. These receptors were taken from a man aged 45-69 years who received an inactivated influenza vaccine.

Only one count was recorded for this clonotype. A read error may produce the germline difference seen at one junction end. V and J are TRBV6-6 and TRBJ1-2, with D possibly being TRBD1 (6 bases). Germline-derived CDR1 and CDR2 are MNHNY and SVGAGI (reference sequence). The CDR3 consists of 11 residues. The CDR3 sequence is CASSYGGACSF. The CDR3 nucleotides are TGTGCCAGCAGTTATGGGGGGGCCTGCTCCTTC.

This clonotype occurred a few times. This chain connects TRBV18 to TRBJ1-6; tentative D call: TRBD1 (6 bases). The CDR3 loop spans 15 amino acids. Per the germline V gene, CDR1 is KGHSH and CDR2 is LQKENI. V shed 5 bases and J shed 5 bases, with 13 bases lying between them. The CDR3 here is CASSAGVGDNSPLHF. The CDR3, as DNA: TGTGCCAGCTCAGCAGGGGTCGGGGATAATTCACCCCTCCACTTT.

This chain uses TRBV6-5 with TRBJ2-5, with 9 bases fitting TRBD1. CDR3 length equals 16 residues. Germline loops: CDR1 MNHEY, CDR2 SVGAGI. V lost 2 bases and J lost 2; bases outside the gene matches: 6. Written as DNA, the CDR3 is TGTGCCAGCAGTTACGGCCAGACAGGGGGGCAAGAGACCCAGTACTTC. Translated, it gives CASSYGQTGGQETQYF.

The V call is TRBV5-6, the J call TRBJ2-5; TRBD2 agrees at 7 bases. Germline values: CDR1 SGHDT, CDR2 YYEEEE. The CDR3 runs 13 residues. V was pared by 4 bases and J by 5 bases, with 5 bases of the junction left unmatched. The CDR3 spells CASSLGGYETQYF. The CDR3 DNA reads TGTGCCAGCAGCCTGGGAGGGTACGAGACCCAGTACTTC.

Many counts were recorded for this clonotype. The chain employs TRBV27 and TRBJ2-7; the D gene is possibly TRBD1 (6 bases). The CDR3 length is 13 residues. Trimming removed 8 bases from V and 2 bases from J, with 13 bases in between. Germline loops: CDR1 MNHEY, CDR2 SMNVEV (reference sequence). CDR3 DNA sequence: TGTGCCAGCGCAGGGACACCAGCCTACGAGCAGTACTTC. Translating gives CASAGTPAYEQYF.

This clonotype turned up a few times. The CDR3 bases are TGCAGTGCTAGTCGTCGCCGCTTCTCCTACGAGCAGTACTTC. Translation: CSASRRRFSYEQYF. V is TRBV20-1 and J is TRBJ2-7; D is ambiguous. This CDR3 has 14 amino acids. V was trimmed by 3 bases and J by 0 bases, leaving 12 bases between them. CDR1 and CDR2 (germline): DFQATT, SNEGSKA (reference sequence).